Presented here are 19 T cell receptor beta chains from one specimen sequenced in a study of tumor and adjacent non-tumor tissue in lung cancer. No cell sorting was done before RNA was extracted from the tissue. This non-tumor lung sample came from over 3 cm beyond the tumor edge. Three rounds of nested PCR, following a modified ARM-PCR protocol, produced the TCRbeta library. TCRdb fed the multiplex PCR reads into MiXCR, producing one record per CDR3 protein. The data hold around 100,000 distinct CDR3 sequences, with 65% observed a single time. The source material was distant non-tumor lung tissue. The receptors were gathered from a man younger than 40 with non-small cell lung cancer.

On this clonotype itself: The CDR3 does not end in the conserved phenylalanine or tryptophan, so this is likely a read error. The chain carries TRBV20-1 and TRBJ2-6, with D perhaps given as TRBD1 or TRBD2 (5 bases each). The CDR3 contains 17 residues. Germline-derived CDR1 and CDR2 are DFQATT and SNEGSKA (reference sequence). CDR3 DNA sequence: TGCAGTGCTGCAAGAGAGGGGAAAACTGGTGGGGGCAACGTCCTGACTATC. Protein: CSAAREGKTGGGNVLTI.

This clonotype was recorded at least ten times. The chain is built from TRBV12-3 or TRBV12-4 and TRBJ2-1, with D tentatively TRBD1 (5 bases). The CDR3 runs 16 residues. The germline V and J ends were trimmed by 6 bases and 6 bases, with 21 bases remaining between them. The CDR3 DNA reads as TGTGCCAGCAGCCCGACAGACCTTATGGCTGGCAATGAGCAGTTCTTC. It specifies CASSPTDLMAGNEQFF.

With regard to this clonotype: As the CDR3 is not closed by the conserved phenylalanine or tryptophan, this likely results from a read error. The DNA is left out, because the CDR3 cannot be placed on it with certainty; the CDR3 is given as TCRdb lists it. V usage is TRBV6-6 and J usage is TRBJ2-2; the D call in the table, TRBD2, was not verified against the DNA. The CDR3 comprises 15 residues, both ends counted. The germline CDR1 and CDR2 sequences are MNHNY and SVGAGI (reference sequence). The CDR3 loop is CASSLTSVNTGELFL.

To note about this clonotype: A much larger clonotype is one base distant, so this may be a read error. The genes are TRBV20-1 and TRBJ2-7, with D possibly being TRBD1 (6 bases). In germline, CDR1 is DFQATT, CDR2 SNEGSKA (reference sequence). This CDR3 contains 13 residues. This chain's CDR3 is CSVRGDTAYEQYF. For the CDR3, the DNA is TGCAGTGTTAGAGGGGACACTGCCTACGAGCAGTACTTC.

This clonotype was detected ten times or more. CDR3 DNA: TGTGCCAGCAGTTACGGGGGGAGAGGGCAGTACGAGCAGTACTTC. Amino acids: CASSYGGRGQYEQYF. The V gene is TRBV6-6, the J gene TRBJ2-7; weak D call: TRBD2 (6 bases). V was trimmed by 2 bases and J by 4 bases, leaving 15 bases between them. CDR3 length: 15 residues. CDR1 and CDR2 from the germline V gene are MNHNY and SVGAGI (reference sequence).

To note about this clonotype: Because it lacks the conserved phenylalanine or tryptophan at the end, this CDR3 is likely a read error. The chain links TRBV29-1 to TRBJ2-7; a possible D gene is TRBD2 (5 bases). Trimming removed 1 base at V and 6 bases at J, with 13 bases between. CDR1 and CDR2 from the germline V gene are SQVTM and ANQGSEA. CDR3 length: 13 residues. CDR3 coding DNA: TGCAGCGTTGAAGGCGGGTCGTTCCTCGAGCAGTACCTC. Protein product: CSVEGGSFLEQYL.

In regard to this clonotype: A read error is likely, as this CDR3 ends without the conserved phenylalanine or tryptophan. This chain uses TRBV11-2 with TRBJ2-7; no definite D call. Between the trimmed V and J ends, which lost 6 bases and 2 bases, there was a span of 14 bases. The CDR3 contains 14 residues. The germline gives CDR1 SGHAT, CDR2 FQNNGV. The CDR3 sequence is CASSVSVGTYEQYS. The CDR3 bases are TGTGCCAGCAGTGTAAGTGTCGGAACCTACGAGCAGTACTCC.

This clonotype was recorded many times. The chain links TRBV6-2 or TRBV6-3 to TRBJ2-5; TRBD2 matches 13 bases. Germline trimming cut 2 bases from V and 1 base from J; bases unmatched to any gene: 4. Germline V lookup: CDR1 MNHEY, CDR2 SVGEGT. This CDR3 contains 17 residues. The CDR3 loop reads CASSYTSGGGLQETQYF. In DNA form, the CDR3 reads TGTGCCAGCAGTTACACTAGCGGGGGGGGGCTCCAAGAGACCCAGTACTTC.

Comment on this clonotype: The junction departs from germline at one end; a sequencing error may be responsible. The CDR3 nucleotides are TGTGCCAGCAGCTTGTCTAGCGGGACCTACAATGAGCAATTCTTC. It encodes CASSLSSGTYNEQFF. The chain employs TRBV11-2 and TRBJ2-1, with 9 bases matching TRBD2. Germline values: CDR1 SGHAT, CDR2 FQNNGV. The CDR3 has 15 residues.

In regard to this clonotype: A read error may explain this, as a much larger clone is one base away. The V gene is TRBV7-8, the J gene TRBJ2-2; no clear D. Deletions cut 6 bases from V and 1 base from J, with 12 bases between. The germline CDR1 and CDR2 sequences are SGHVS and FQNEAQ. The CDR3 contains 15 residues. CDR3 amino acids: CASSFKTMNTGELFF. In DNA form, the CDR3 reads TGTGCCAGCAGTTTCAAGACCATGAACACCGGGGAGCTGTTTTTT.

As to this clonotype: A much larger clone lies one base from this, so it may be a read error. The conserved final phenylalanine or tryptophan is absent from the CDR3, which likely points to a read error. This sequence joins TRBV6-2 or TRBV6-3 and TRBJ2-7, with 9 nucleotides matching TRBD2. In germline, CDR1 is MNHEY, CDR2 SVGEGT. V lost 2 bases to trimming and J lost 3 bases; unmatched junction nucleotides: 5. CDR3 length: 15 amino acids. The CDR3 is CASSYRSGRGYEQYY. For the CDR3, the DNA is TGTGCCAGCAGTTACCGTAGCGGGAGAGGCTACGAGCAGTACTAC.

For this clonotype: A junction end diverges from the germline sequence, so it may reflect a read error. The CDR3 DNA is TGTGCTAGCAGAAGGGTGGGCGAGCATTACTTC. This translates into CASRRVGEHYF. The J gene is TRBJ2-7, the V gene TRBV5-6, with D hard to call. The germline V gene encodes CDR1 SGHDT and CDR2 YYEEEE. CDR3 length: 11 residues.

This clonotype came up many times. This chain links TRBV10-3 with TRBJ2-3; 8 bases line up with TRBD2. Germline values: CDR1 ENHRY, CDR2 SYGVKD. This CDR3 region has 14 residues. V lost 7 bases, J lost 2 bases, and 5 bases stayed unmatched. CDR3 sequence (DNA): TGTGCCATCACTTCAGCGGGGGCCACAGATACGCAGTATTTT. Translation gives CAITSAGATDTQYF.

This clonotype was seen a handful of times. No conserved phenylalanine or tryptophan is present at the end of the CDR3, so a read error is the likely explanation. V and J are TRBV29-1 and TRBJ2-3; D possibly corresponds to TRBD2 (6 bases). CDR1 SQVTM and CDR2 ANQGSEA come from the germline V gene. CDR3 length: 16 residues. Trimming took off 0 bases at V and 5 bases at J, with 18 bases between the two ends. CDR3 coding DNA: TGCAGCGTTGAAGAGGTGGGGGGAACGGCGGGAGATACGCAGTATTAT. Amino acids: CSVEEVGGTAGDTQYY.

This chain links TRBV30 with TRBJ1-1; 7 nucleotides match TRBD1. This CDR3 has 12 residues. Trimming at V came to 7 bases and at J to 2 bases, leaving 4 bases not matched to a gene. CDR1 is GTSNPN, CDR2 SVGIG, per germline (reference sequence). The CDR3, as DNA: TGTGCCTTACAGGGGACTAACACTGAAGCTTTCTTT. Encoded protein: CALQGTNTEAFF.

This clonotype was observed many times. The chain carries TRBV6-5 and TRBJ1-1; maybe TRBD1 (5 bases). The CDR3 sequence is 13 residues long. Between the trimmed V and J ends, which lost 2 bases and 5 bases, there was a span of 9 bases. Per germline, CDR1 MNHEY and CDR2 SVGAGI. The CDR3 DNA sequence: TGTGCCAGCAGTTACGATCGGACAACTGAAGCTTTCTTT. Translating it yields CASSYDRTTEAFF.

Worth noting for this clonotype: One end of the junction is discordant with germline, which a read error may explain. The V gene is TRBV6-1, the J gene TRBJ1-2, with 7 nucleotides matching TRBD1. Germline V gene lookup returns CDR1 MNHNS and CDR2 SASEGT. This CDR3 contains 15 residues. The CDR3 sequence is CASSGVLQGRCGCTF. CDR3 DNA: TGTGCCAGCAGTGGGGTATTACAGGGGCGCTGTGGCTGCACCTTC.

This clonotype was seen only once. V is TRBV11-1 and J is TRBJ2-3; D may be TRBD1 or TRBD2 (6 bases each). CDR3 length equals 15 residues. The germline V gene has CDR1 SGHAT and CDR2 FQDESV (reference sequence). The V and J ends lost 3 bases and 5 bases respectively, with 15 bases between them. The chain's CDR3 is CASSFIRGRIDTQYF. CDR3 DNA sequence: TGTGCCAGCAGCTTCATACGGGGGCGGATAGATACGCAGTATTTT.

Regarding this clonotype: Mismatch with germline at one junction end may stem from a read error. The chain combines TRBV20-1 with TRBJ2-3; D may correspond to TRBD1 or TRBD2 (5 bases each). The germline CDR1 and CDR2 sequences are DFQATT and SNEGSKA (reference sequence). The CDR3 sequence is 14 residues long. CDR3 sequence (DNA): TGCAGTGCTAGGGGGCCGAGCGGCACAGATATGCAGTATTTT. Protein product: CSARGPSGTDMQYF.